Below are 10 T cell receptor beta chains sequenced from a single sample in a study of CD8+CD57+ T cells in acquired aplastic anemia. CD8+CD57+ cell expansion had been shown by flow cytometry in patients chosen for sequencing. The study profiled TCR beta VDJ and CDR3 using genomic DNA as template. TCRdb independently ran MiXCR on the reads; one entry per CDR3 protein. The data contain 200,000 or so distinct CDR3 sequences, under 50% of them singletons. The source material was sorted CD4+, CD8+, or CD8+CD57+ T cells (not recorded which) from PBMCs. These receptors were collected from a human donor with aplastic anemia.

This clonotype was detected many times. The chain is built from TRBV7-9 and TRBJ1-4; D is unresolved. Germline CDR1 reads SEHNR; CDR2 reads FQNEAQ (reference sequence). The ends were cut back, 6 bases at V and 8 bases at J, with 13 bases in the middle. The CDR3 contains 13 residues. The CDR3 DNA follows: TGTGCCAGCAGGTGGGGAGGAGAAGAAAAACTGTTTTTT. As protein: CASRWGGEEKLFF.

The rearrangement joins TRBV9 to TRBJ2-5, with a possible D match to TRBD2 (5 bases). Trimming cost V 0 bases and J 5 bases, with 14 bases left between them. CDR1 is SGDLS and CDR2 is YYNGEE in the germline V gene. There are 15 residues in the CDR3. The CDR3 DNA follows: TGTGCCAGCAGCGTAGGGGCTAGCTCCGGGGAGACCCAGTACTTC. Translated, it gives CASSVGASSGETQYF.

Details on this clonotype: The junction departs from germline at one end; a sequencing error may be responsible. The CDR3 bases are TGTGCCAGCAGCCACGGGACGGCCTCCTACGAGCGGTACTTC. Amino acid sequence: CASSHGTASYERYF. The chain carries TRBV2 and TRBJ2-7; the D gene could be TRBD1 or TRBD2 (5 bases each). Germline V lookup: CDR1 SNHLY, CDR2 FYNNEI. This CDR3 contains 14 residues.

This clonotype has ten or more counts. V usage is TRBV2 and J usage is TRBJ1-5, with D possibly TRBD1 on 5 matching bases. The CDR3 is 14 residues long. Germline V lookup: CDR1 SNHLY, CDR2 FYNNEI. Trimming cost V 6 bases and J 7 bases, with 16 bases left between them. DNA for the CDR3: TGTGCCAGCAGCCCGAGGGGATTCGGACAGCCCCAGCATTTT. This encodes CASSPRGFGQPQHF. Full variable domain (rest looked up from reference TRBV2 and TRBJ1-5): EPEVTQTPSHQVTQMGQEVILRCVPISNHLYFYWYRQILGQKVEFLVSFYNNEISEKSEIFDDQFSVERPDGSNFTLKIRSTKLEDSAMYFCASSPRGFGQPQHFGDGTRLSIL.

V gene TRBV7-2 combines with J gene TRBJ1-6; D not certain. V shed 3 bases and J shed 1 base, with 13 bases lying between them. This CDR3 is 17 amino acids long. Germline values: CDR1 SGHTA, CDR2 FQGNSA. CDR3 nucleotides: TGTGCCAGCAGCTTGACCAGGCACTCTTCCTATAATTCACCCCTCCACTTT. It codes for CASSLTRHSSYNSPLHF.

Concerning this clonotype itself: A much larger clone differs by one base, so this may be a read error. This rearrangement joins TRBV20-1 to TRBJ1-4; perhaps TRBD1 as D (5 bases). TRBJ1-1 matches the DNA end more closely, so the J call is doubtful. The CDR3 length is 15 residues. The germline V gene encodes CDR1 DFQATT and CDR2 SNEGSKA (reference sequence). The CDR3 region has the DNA TGCAGTGCTAGGAGGGACCCCGAAGGGAGCACTGAAGCTTTCTTT. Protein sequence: CSARRDPEGSTEAFF.

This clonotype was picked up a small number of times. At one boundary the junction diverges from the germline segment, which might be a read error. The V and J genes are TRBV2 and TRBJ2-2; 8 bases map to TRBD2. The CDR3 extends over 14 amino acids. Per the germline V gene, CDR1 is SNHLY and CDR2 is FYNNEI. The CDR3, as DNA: TGTGCCAGCAGTGACAGGGGTCATAGCGGGGAACTGTTTTTT. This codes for CASSDRGHSGELFF. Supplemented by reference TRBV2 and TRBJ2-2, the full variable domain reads EPEVTQTPSHQVTQMGQEVILRCVPISNHLYFYWYRQILGQKVEFLVSFYNNEISEKSEIFDDQFSVERPDGSNFTLKIRSTKLEDSAMYFCASSDRGHSGELFFGEGSRLTVL.

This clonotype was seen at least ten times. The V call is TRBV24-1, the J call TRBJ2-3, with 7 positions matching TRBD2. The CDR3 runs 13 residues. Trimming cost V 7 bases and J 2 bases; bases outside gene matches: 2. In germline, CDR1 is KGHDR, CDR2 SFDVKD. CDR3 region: CATSGGTTDTQYF. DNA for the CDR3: TGTGCCACCAGCGGGGGGACCACAGATACGCAGTATTTT.

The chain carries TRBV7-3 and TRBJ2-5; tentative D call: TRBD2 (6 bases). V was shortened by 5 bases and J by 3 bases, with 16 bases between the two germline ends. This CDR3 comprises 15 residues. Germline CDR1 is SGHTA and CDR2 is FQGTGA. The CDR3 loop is CASSPGPGVKETQYF. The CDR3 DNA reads TGTGCCAGCAGCCCCGGACCGGGGGTCAAAGAGACCCAGTACTTC.

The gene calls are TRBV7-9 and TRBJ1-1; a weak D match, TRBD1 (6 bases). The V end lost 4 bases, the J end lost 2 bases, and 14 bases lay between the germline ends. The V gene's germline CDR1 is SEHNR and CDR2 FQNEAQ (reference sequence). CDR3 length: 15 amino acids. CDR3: CASSWSDSRNTEAFF. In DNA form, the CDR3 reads TGTGCCAGCAGCTGGTCGGACAGCCGAAACACTGAAGCTTTCTTT. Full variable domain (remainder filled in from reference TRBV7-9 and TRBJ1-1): DTGVSQNPRHKITKRGQNVTFRCDPISEHNRLYWYRQTLGQGPEFLTYFQNEAQLEKSRLLSDRFSAERPKGSFSTLEIQRTEQGDSAMYLCASSWSDSRNTEAFFGQGTRLTVV.